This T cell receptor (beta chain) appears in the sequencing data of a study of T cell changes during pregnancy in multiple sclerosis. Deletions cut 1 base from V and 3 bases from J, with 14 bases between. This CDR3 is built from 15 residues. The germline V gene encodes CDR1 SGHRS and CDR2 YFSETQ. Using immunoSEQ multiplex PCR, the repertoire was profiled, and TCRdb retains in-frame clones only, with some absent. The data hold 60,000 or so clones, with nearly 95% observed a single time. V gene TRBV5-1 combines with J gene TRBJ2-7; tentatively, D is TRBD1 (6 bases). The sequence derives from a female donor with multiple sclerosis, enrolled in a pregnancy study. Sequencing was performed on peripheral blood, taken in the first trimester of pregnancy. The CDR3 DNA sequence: TGCGCCAGCAGCTTGTCCCAGGGGTCCCTCTACGAGCAGTACTTC. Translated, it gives CASSLSQGSLYEQYF.